This T cell receptor (beta chain) was identified in a study of blood T cell repertoires in COVID-19. The data were produced by immunoSEQ multiplex PCR, yet TCRdb's version contains in-frame clones alone and is incomplete. Of approximately 170,000 clones in the sample, roughly 84% were seen once. The V segment lost 6 bases and the J segment 2 bases; nucleotides outside the gene matches: 1. The germline V gene has CDR1 KGHSH and CDR2 LQKENI. The CDR3 consists of 14 residues. The chain employs TRBV18 and TRBJ2-1; 10 bases are a match to TRBD2. This receptor was taken from a woman between 45 and 65 years old who had recovered from COVID-19. The sample taken for sequencing was PBMCs or T cells enriched from blood (not recorded which). CDR3 region: CASSLAGAYNEQFF. In nucleotides, the CDR3 is TGTGCCAGCTCCCTAGCGGGAGCCTACAATGAGCAGTTCTTC.